The clone carrying this TCR beta chain has a count of ten or more. TCRdb redid the calling of the 5' RACE reads with MiXCR, one entry per CDR3 protein. The table lists some 190,000 distinct CDR3 sequences, approximately 20% of them singletons. The record originates from a study of T-cell memory formation after mild COVID-19. Germline CDR1 reads SNHLY; CDR2 reads FYNNEI. The V end was cut by 6 bases, the J end by 0 bases, with 3 bases between. This CDR3 region has 11 residues. The receptor was isolated from an adult woman who had mild COVID-19 (a few samples of this study predate the infection). Cell type and time point are not known. What was sequenced was PBMCs or a T cell subset sorted from them (not recorded which). V gene TRBV2 combines with J gene TRBJ2-7; no reliable D call. This CDR3 reads CASSVSYEQYF. The CDR3 DNA sequence: TGTGCCAGCAGCGTCTCCTACGAGCAGTACTTC.